This section outlines one T cell receptor beta chain sequence together with its context. Its binding antigen is unknown. Per-nucleotide qualities are absent, and no much larger clonotype sits a single base away. The data are from a study of cytomegalovirus exposure and HLA in healthy donors (TCRdb year 2017). As for the study more broadly: An earlier analysis of approximately 550 of the donors reported 250 to 350 Gb of sequence data and 117 million unique TCR beta sequences from roughly 180 million T cells. Alongside the repertoire data, information on donor age, sex, ethnicity and CMV serostatus was compiled. In a later analysis, previously published TCR beta repertoires from 550 to 700 donors were re-analyzed and high-resolution HLA genotyping was added so that TCR occurrence patterns could be studied. To predict cytomegalovirus infection status, the study brought together high-throughput TCR immunosequencing, statistical association of individual TCRs with disease status, and machine learning. A later genetic analysis took genome-wide SNP genotypes for about three fifths of the roughly 700 donors and used that subset as a discovery cohort. A separate validation cohort of 100 to 150 different subjects was used in addition to the 666-subject first cohort. Every discovery cohort repertoire had been produced on one sequencing platform. An earlier analysis of 500 to 650 of the donors applied high-throughput TCR beta sequencing to assess whether each TCR beta V gene segment acted as functional or pseudogenic. Typing coverage differed by locus: A, B, C, DRB1 and DQB1 were typed in roughly 620-630 donors, DQA1 in approximately 520, DPA1 in around 600, and DPB1 in just under 490. The genetic ancestry cluster associated with self-reported Caucasian donors included over 65% of the 398 genotyped donors. Among roughly 400 genotyped donors of the cohort, an average of approximately 200,000 unique TCR beta nucleotide sequences was sequenced per donor, of which roughly 17% were non-productive. The later analysis used no new phenotypic data to find candidate immune exposures, relying instead on TCR beta sequences and their occurrence across donors. The study used immunosequencing to profile the T cell repertoires of approximately 690 subjects and linked those repertoires to cytomegalovirus serostatus. The study aimed to test whether cataloging public T cell receptors could reveal signatures of past pathogen exposure. Roughly 300 gigabases of sequencing data and tens of millions of unique TCR sequences were included in an early release covering around 600 HLA-typed donors. Four to six DR-DQ haplotypes were handled as single units for association and clustering, since linkage in the cohort was strong. HLA typing covered class I and class II loci at four-digit resolution.

The cohort comprised hundreds of healthy bone marrow donors. At the time of sampling, all cohort members were nominally healthy, though unrecorded immune exposures were likely present. The donor was CMV seropositive and belonged to the group of some 290 seropositive cohort members. Each donor provided a peripheral blood sample, and peripheral blood mononuclear cells were used for TCR beta sequencing. Genomic DNA extraction from the blood cell samples was performed with the Qiagen DNeasy Blood Extraction Kit. Broader findings and caveats from the paper: Because HLA typing was unavailable for some donors at each locus, only the typed subset was used in association tests. The authors suggested that the approach could potentially be extended to other disease states and immunological phenotypes. Because the 87-base-pair reads could not distinguish some IMGT-functional V segments, including TRBV6-2 and TRBV6-3, those segments were excluded. In a later analysis, HLA-associated TCR beta chains were found to be more clonally expanded and to have lower generation probabilities than equally common non-associated chains. Most CMV-associated TCR beta chains appeared to be HLA-restricted in a later analysis, and the HLA associations seemed to be driven largely by CMV exposure. Linkage disequilibrium might explain the correlated functional status among segregating V segments, but an unknown experimental factor could not be ruled out. An earlier analysis of several hundred of the donors showed that most TCR beta V segments appeared in productive rearrangements either about 90% or about 30% of the time, which broadly matched IMGT annotations. The cohort was sequenced for TCR beta chains only, and without alpha or paired-chain data the features that could be detected were limited. The presence/absence analyses assumed that sequencing depth was roughly uniform across donors, and that assumption may not be true. In a later analysis, several top co-occurrence clusters were reported to appear linked to parvovirus B19, influenza, CMV and Epstein-Barr virus. A further reported finding was that TCR beta sequences accurately predicted the HLA-A and HLA-B alleles for most subjects in the first cohort. In a later genetic analysis, a missense DCLRE1C variant was associated with V-gene and J-gene trimming of TCR beta chains, and the association was replicated in an independent cohort. According to a later genetic analysis, donors in an Asian-associated ancestry cluster had fewer N-insertions in productive TCRs than the approximately 650-donor mean. A few of the identified cytomegalovirus-associated TCR beta chains were confirmed in vitro to be specific for cytomegalovirus antigens. The classifier was reported to diagnose cytomegalovirus status with high specificity and sensitivity in both the original cohort and the validation cohort. Most TCR sequences were seen in very few donors, while some public TCRs were found in many individuals. When HLA alleles, especially DR and DQ, strongly co-occurred, attributing TCR associations to individual alleles was difficult. Specific HLA alleles were associated with over 15,000 TCR beta sequences at a false discovery rate of 0.05 in a later analysis. The study gave a list of about 170 TCR beta chains associated with cytomegalovirus. The sequencing pipeline was judged likely to have produced a cluster of highly shared sequence variants as a technical artifact. The only immune exposure information available for the cohort was CMV serostatus. Because counts were too low, fewer than 20 rarely observed V segments, including chromosome 9 orphons, were excluded from the earlier analysis of several hundred of the donors. According to a later analysis, TCR association rates differed among HLA loci, with DRB1 alleles showing the most associated TCRs and HLA-C alleles showing the fewest.

V is trimmed back by 1 base and J by 1 base, and the junction contains 1 base that no gene match accounts for. Including the terminal cysteine and phenylalanine, the CDR3 comprises 15 residues. The DNA shown is the 45-base CDR3, in frame from base 1. CDR1 and CDR2 were assigned from the germline V gene as SGHVS and FNYEAQ. Library preparation used the immunoSEQ multiplex PCR assay. The multiplex PCR relied on a mix of 60 forward primers for TCR Vbeta segments and 13 reverse primers for TCR Jbeta segments. The CDR3 region of rearranged TCR beta genes was amplified from genomic DNA with a multiplex PCR assay. The Illumina HiSeq System was used to sequence the amplified TCR beta libraries as 87-base-pair reads. Turning to the authors' computational methods: In a later analysis, around 80 million unique TCR beta chains were counted across the 650 to 750 repertoires, and roughly 10 million of these chains were shared by at least two donors. To remove PCR and sequencing errors, raw reads were error-corrected and collapsed into unique sequences using a nearest-neighbor algorithm that merged closely related sequences. To assign V, D and J gene segments, CDR3 sequences were aligned to IMGT reference sequences. For a sequence to be retained, a match of at least six nucleotides was required to both a V gene segment and a J gene segment. Rearrangements were called productive when the CDR3 lacked stop codons and stayed in frame with V and J; all others were non-productive. CDR3 was defined by IMGT convention, running from the second conserved V-encoded cysteine to the conserved J-encoded phenylalanine. The earlier analysis of about 590 of the donors excluded sequences that lacked an unambiguous match to a single V gene segment. An earlier analysis of over 450 of the donors classified V segments as functional when productive rearrangements were above 56.7% and as segregating when the standard deviation between donors was above 5%. To diagnose cytomegalovirus status from the catalog of TCR beta chain sequences, a statistical classification framework was built. In a later analysis, V and J genes were assigned by comparing TCR nucleotide sequences against IMGT/GENE-DB human TR gene sequences. Using the TCRdist pipeline, a later analysis assigned CDR3 sequences along with most-parsimonious VDJ recombination scenarios. In a later analysis, each TCR beta chain was defined by its CDR3 amino acid sequence together with its V-gene family, and reads lacking a unique V-gene family were excluded. A later analysis removed several hundred highly shared, low-generation-probability nucleotide sequences to deal with suspected cross-contamination and a sequencing artifact. In a later analysis, a clonal expansion index for each public chain was calculated from normalized within-repertoire ranks of inferred template counts. A later analysis computed generation probabilities with a VDJ recombination model fitted to out-of-frame rearrangements, and checked the results against IGoR. A later analysis scored TCR-TCR, TCR-HLA and TCR-CMV co-occurrence with hypergeometric tests, applying a repertoire-size bias correction to TCR pairs. A later analysis estimated false discovery rates by permuting HLA or CMV assignments 20 times. In a later analysis, co-occurring TCRs were grouped using DBSCAN, with TCRdist sequence similarity added in when clustering inside HLA-allele-positive subsets. Co-occurrence clustering excluded repertoires with fewer than 30,000 or more than 120,000 public chains, plus five with anomalous nucleotide sharing. Imported from immuneACCESS, the table was reduced by TCRdb to in-frame sequences with V and J called. These copies leave out some clones; in studies compared against another copy, an unresolved V gene accounts for under half, and the cause of the remainder is not known. V and J calls and clone size are as listed in that table; D and trimming were resolved from the DNA. Present in this sample are about 300,000 clones, more than 80% of which were seen just once. The ten largest make up 3.5% to 4% of the sample.

Source material: PBMCs. This clonotype originated in a man between 40 and 49 years old in good health and CMV-seropositive. The V and J genes are TRBV7-6 and TRBJ1-5, and 7 bases in between align with TRBD1. CDR3 region: CASSLEGGSNQPQHF. The nucleotides read TGTGCCAGCAGCTTAGAAGGGGGCAGCAATCAGCCCCAGCATTTT.